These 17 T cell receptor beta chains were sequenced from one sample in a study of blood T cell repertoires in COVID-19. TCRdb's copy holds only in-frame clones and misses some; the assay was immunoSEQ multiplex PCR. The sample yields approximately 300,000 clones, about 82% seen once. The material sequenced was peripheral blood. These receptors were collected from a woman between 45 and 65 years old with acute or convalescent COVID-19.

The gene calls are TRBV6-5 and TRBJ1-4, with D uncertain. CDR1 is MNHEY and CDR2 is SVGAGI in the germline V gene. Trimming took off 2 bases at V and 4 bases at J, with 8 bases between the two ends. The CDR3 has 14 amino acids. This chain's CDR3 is CASSYRRFNEKLFF. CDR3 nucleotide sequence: TGTGCCAGCAGTTACAGGAGGTTTAATGAAAAACTGTTTTTT.

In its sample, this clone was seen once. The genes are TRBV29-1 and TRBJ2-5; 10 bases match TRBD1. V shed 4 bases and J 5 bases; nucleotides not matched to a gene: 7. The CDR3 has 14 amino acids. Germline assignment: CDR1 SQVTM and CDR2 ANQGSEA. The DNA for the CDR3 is TGCAGCGTTGGCGGACAGGGGGGGTGGGAGACCCAGTACTTC. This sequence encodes CSVGGQGGWETQYF. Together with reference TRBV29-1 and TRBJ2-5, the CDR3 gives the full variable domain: SAVISQKPSRDICQRGTSLTIQCQVDSQVTMMFWYRQQPGQSLTLIATANQGSEATYESGFVIDKFPISRPNLTFSTLTVSNMSPEDSSIYLCSVGGQGGWETQYFGPGTRLLVL.

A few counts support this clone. The CDR3 protein is CASSLYRTSNQPQHF. The CDR3 DNA sequence: TGTGCCAGCAGTTTATACAGGACGAGCAATCAGCCCCAGCATTTT. The chain couples TRBV28 to TRBJ1-5; D possibly corresponds to TRBD1 (5 bases). This CDR3 contains 15 residues. CDR1 is MDHEN, CDR2 SYDVKM, per germline. Trimming pared 1 base from V and 1 base from J, leaving 8 bases between.

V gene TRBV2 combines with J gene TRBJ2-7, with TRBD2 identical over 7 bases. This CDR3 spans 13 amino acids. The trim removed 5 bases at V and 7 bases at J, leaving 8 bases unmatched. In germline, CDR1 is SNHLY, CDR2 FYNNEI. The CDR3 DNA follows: TGTGCCAGCAGTAGGGGCCAAGCGGGGGAGCAGTACTTC. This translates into CASSRGQAGEQYF.

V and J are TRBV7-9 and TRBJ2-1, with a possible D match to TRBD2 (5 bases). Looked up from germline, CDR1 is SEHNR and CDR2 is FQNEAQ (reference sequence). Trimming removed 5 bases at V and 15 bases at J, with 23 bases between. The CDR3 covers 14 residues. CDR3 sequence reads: CASSPGSDRSAPFF. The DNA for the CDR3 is TGTGCCAGCAGCCCGGGATCGGACCGATCGGCTCCGTTCTTC. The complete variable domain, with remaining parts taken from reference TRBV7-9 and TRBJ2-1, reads DTGVSQNPRHKITKRGQNVTFRCDPISEHNRLYWYRQTLGQGPEFLTYFQNEAQLEKSRLLSDRFSAERPKGSFSTLEIQRTEQGDSAMYLCASSPGSDRSAPFFGPGTRLTVL.

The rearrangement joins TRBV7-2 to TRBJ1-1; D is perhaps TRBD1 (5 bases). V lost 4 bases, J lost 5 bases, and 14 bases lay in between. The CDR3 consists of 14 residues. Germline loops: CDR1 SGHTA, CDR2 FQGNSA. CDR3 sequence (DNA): TGTGCCAGCAGCTCGAACCAGGGAAATACTGAAGCTTTCTTT. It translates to CASSSNQGNTEAFF.

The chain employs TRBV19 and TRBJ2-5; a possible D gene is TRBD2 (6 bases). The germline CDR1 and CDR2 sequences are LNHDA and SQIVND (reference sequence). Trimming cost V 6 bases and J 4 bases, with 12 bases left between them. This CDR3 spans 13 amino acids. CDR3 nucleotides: TGTGCCAGTAGGTCCGCGGGATCAGAGACCCAGTACTTC. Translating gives CASRSAGSETQYF.

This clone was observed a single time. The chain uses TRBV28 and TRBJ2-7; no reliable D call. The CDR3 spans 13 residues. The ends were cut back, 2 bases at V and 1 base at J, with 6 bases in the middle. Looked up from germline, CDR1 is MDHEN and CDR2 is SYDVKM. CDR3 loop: CASSLELSYEQYF. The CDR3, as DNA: TGTGCCAGCAGTTTAGAGTTATCCTACGAGCAGTACTTC.

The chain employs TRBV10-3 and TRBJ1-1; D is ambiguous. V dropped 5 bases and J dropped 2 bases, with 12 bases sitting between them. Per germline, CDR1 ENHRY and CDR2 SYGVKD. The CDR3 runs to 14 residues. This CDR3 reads CAISSPGSNTEAFF. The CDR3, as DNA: TGTGCCATCAGTTCCCCGGGGAGTAACACTGAAGCTTTCTTT.

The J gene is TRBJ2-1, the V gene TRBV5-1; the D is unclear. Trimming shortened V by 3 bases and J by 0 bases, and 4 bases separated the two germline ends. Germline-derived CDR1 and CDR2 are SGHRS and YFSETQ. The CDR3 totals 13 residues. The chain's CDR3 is CASSSYSYNEQFF. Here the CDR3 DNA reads TGCGCCAGCAGCTCTTACTCCTACAATGAGCAGTTCTTC.

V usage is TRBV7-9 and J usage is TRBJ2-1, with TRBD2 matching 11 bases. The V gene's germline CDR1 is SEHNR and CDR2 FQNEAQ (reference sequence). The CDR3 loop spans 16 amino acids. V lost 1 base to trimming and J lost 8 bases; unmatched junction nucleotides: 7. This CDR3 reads CASSLGLAGGYDEQFF. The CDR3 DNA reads TGTGCCAGCAGCTTAGGATTAGCGGGAGGGTACGATGAGCAGTTCTTC.

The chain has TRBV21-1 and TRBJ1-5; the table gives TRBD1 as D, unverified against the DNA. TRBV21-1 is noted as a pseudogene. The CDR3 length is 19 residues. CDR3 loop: CASSNAAGPPTSSNQPQHF. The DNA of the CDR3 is TGTGCCAGCAGCAATGCGGCAGGGCCTCCTACCAGCAGCAATCAGCCCCAGCATTTT.

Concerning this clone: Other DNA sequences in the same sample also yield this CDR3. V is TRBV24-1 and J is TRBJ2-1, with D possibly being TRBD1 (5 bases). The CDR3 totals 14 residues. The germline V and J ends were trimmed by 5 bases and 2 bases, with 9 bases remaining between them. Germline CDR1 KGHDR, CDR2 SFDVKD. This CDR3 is CATSGQGTYNEQFF. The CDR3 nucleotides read TGTGCCACCAGTGGGCAGGGAACCTACAATGAGCAGTTCTTC.

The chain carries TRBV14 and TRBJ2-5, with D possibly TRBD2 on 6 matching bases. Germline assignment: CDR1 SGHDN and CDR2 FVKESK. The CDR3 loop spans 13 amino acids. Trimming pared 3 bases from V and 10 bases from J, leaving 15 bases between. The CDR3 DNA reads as TGTGCCAGCAGCCAGGGACTCCCAGTCGACCAGTACTTC. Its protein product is CASSQGLPVDQYF.

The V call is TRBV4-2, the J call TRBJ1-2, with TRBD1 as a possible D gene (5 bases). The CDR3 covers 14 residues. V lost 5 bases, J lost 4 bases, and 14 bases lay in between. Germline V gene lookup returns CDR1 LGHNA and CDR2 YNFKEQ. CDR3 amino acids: CASSKDTNPYGYTF. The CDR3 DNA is TGTGCCAGCAGCAAGGACACAAATCCCTATGGCTACACCTTC.

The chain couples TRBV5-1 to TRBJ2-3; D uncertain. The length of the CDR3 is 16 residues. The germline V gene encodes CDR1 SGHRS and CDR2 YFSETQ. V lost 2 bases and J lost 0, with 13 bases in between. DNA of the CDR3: TGCGCCAGCAGCTTTTCGGTCTCCTCTAGCACAGATACGCAGTATTTT. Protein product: CASSFSVSSSTDTQYF.

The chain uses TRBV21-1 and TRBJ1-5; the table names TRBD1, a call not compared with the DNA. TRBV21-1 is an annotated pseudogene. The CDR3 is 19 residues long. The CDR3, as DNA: TGTGCCAGCAGCAAATCGGAGCGGCAGGGGGCGCTCGGCAATCAGCCCCAGCATTTT. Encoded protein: CASSKSERQGALGNQPQHF.